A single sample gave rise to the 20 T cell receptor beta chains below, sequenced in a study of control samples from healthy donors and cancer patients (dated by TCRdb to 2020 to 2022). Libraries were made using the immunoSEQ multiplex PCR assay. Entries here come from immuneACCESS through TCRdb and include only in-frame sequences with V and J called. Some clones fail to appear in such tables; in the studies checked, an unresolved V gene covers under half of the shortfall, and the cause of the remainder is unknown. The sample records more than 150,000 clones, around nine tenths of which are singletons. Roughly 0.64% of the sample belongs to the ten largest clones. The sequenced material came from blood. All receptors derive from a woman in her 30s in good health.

The CDR3 sequence is CASSSPSGITETQYF. In DNA, the CDR3 is TGTGCCAGCAGTTCCCCTAGCGGGATTACCGAGACCCAGTACTTC. The chain links TRBV7-2 to TRBJ2-5; 9 nucleotides agree with TRBD2. Trimming cost V 6 bases and J 5 bases; bases outside gene matches: 10. The CDR3 consists of 15 residues. Germline V lookup: CDR1 SGHTA, CDR2 FQGNSA. The complete variable domain, with remaining parts taken from reference TRBV7-2 and TRBJ2-5, reads GAGVSQSPSNKVTEKGKDVELRCDPISGHTALYWYRQSLGQGLEFLIYFQGNSAPDKSGLPSDRFSAERTGGSVSTLTIQRTQQEDSAVYLCASSSPSGITETQYFGPGTRLLVL.

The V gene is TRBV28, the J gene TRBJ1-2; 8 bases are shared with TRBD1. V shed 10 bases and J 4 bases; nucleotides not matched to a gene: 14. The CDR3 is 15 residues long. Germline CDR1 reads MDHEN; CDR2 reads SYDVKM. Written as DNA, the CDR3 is TGTGCCACCCGTCGGGGGGACAGGCTGTCCTATGGCTACACCTTC. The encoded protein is CATRRGDRLSYGYTF.

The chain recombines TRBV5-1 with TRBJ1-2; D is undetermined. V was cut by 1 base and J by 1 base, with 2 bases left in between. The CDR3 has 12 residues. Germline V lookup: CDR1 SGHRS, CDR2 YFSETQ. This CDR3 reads CASSLSNYGYTF. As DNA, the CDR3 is TGCGCCAGCAGCTTGAGTAACTATGGCTACACCTTC.

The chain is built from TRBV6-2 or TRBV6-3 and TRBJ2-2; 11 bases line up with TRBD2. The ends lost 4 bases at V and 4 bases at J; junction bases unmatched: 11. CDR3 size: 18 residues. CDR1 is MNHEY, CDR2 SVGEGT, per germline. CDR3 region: CASSFENSGRAGTGELFF. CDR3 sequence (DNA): TGTGCCAGCAGTTTTGAAAATAGCGGGAGGGCCGGCACCGGGGAGCTGTTTTTT.

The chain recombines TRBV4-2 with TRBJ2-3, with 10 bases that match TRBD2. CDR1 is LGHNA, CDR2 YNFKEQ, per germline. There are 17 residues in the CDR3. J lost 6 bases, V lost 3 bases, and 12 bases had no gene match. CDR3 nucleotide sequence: TGTGCCAGCAGCCACTTAAGGGGGACTAGCGAGATGGATACGCAGTATTTT. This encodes CASSHLRGTSEMDTQYF.

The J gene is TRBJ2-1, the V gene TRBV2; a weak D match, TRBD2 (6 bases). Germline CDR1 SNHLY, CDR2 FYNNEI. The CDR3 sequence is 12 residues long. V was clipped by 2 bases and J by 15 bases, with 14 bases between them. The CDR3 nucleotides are TGTGCCAGCAGTGAATTTGAGACTAGGGGGTTCTTC. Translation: CASSEFETRGFF.

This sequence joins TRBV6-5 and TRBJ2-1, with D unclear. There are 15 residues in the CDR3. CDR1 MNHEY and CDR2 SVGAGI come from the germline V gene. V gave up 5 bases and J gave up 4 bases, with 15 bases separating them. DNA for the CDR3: TGTGCCAGCAGTACGCGCGCCAGCAATTACAATGAGCAGTTCTTC. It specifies CASSTRASNYNEQFF.

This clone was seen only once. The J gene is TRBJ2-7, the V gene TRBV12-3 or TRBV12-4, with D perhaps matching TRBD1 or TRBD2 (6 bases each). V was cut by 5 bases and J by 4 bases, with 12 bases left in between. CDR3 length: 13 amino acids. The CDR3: CASSRGTPYEQYF. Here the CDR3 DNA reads TGTGCCAGCAGTAGGGGGACTCCTTACGAGCAGTACTTC.

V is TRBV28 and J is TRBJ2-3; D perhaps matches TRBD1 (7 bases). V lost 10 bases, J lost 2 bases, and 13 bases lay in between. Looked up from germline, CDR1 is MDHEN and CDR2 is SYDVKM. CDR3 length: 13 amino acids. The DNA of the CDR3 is TGTGCCATCGGAGGGGGCGCCACAGATACGCAGTATTTT. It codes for CAIGGGATDTQYF. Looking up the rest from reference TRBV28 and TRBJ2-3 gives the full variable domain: DVKVTQSSRYLVKRTGEKVFLECVQDMDHENMFWYRQDPGLGLRLIYFSYDVKMKEKGDIPEGYSVSREKKERFSLILESASTNQTSMYLCAIGGGATDTQYFGPGTRLTVL.

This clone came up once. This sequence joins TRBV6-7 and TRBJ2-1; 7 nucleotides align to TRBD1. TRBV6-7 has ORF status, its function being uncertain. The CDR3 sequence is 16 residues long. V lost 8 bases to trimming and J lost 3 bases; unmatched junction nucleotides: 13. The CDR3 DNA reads TGTGCCAGCCCCGACAGGGACGCCCCTCTCTACAATGAGCAGTTCTTC. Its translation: CASPDRDAPLYNEQFF.

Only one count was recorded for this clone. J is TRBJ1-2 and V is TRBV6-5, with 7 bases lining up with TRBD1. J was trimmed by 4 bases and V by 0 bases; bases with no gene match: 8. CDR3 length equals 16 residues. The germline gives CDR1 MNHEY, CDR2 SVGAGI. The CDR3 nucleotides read TGTGCCAGCAGTTACTCGGACGGTCAGGGGGGCTATGGCTACACCTTC. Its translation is CASSYSDGQGGYGYTF.

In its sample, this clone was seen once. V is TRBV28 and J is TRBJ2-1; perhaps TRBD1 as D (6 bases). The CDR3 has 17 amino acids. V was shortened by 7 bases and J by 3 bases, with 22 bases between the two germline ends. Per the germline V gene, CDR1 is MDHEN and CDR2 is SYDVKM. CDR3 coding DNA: TGTGCCAGCACCACCCACCATTGGGGGCTTGACTACAATGAGCAGTTCTTC. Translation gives CASTTHHWGLDYNEQFF.

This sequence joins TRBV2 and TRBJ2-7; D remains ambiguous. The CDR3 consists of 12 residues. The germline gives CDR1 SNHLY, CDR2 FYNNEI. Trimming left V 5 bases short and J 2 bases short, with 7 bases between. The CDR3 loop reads CASSRITYEQYF. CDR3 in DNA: TGTGCCAGCAGTCGGATTACCTACGAGCAGTACTTC.

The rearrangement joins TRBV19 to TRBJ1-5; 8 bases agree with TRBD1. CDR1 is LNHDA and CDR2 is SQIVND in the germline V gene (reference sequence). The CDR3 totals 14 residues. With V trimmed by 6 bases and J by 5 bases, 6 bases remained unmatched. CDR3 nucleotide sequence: TGTGCCAGTAGCCCGACAGGGGAATATCAGCCCCAGCATTTT. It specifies CASSPTGEYQPQHF.

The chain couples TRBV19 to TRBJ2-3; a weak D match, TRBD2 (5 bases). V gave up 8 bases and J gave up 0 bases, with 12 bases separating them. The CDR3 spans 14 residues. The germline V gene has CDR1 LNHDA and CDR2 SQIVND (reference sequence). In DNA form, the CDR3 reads TGTGCCAGTCGACGGGGTCCCAGCACAGATACGCAGTATTTT. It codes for CASRRGPSTDTQYF.

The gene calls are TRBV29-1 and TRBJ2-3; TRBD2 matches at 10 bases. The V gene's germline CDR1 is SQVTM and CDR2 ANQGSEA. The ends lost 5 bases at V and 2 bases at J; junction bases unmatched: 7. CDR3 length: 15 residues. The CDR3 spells CSVSLAGDFTDTQYF. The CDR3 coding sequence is TGCAGCGTTTCCCTAGCGGGAGACTTCACAGATACGCAGTATTTT.

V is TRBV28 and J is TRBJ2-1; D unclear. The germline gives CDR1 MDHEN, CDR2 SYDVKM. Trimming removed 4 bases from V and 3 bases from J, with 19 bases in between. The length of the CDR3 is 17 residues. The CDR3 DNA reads TGTGCCAGCAGTTACGTTGAAGGGCGGCGATTCTACAATGAGCAGTTCTTC. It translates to CASSYVEGRRFYNEQFF.

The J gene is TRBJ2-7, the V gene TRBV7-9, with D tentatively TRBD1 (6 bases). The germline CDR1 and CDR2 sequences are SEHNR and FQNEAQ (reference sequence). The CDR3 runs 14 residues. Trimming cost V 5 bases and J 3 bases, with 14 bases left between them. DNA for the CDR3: TGTGCCAGCAGCCCCGTTACAGGGAACTACGAGCAGTACTTC. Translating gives CASSPVTGNYEQYF.

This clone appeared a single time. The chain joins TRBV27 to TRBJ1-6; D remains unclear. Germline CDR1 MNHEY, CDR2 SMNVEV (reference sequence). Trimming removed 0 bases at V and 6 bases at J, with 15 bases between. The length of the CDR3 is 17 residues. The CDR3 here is CASSLSAGSPLNSPLHF. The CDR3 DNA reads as TGTGCCAGCAGTTTATCGGCGGGATCCCCCCTTAATTCACCCCTCCACTTT.

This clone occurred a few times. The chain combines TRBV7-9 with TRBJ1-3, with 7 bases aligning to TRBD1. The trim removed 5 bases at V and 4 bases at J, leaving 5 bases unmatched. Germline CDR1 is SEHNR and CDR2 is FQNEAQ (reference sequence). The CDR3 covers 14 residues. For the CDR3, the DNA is TGTGCCAGCAGCCCGCCGGACAGGGGAAACACCATATATTTT. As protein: CASSPPDRGNTIYF.